Shown below are 28 T cell receptor beta chains from a single sample sequenced in a study of blood T cell repertoires in COVID-19. Produced via immunoSEQ multiplex PCR; TCRdb's table is partial and in-frame only. The data hold 130,000 or so clones, with around 84% observed a single time. The sample consisted of PBMCs or T cells enriched from blood (not recorded which). Receptors were obtained from a woman younger than 45 who had recovered from COVID-19.

V gene TRBV19 combines with J gene TRBJ1-2; TRBD1 might be the D (5 bases). V lost 2 bases to trimming and J lost 4 bases, with 11 bases between them. The CDR3 totals 14 residues. Germline V gene sequence: CDR1 LNHDA, CDR2 SQIVND (reference sequence). CDR3 nucleotides: TGTGCCAGTAGTATAAAACAGGCCCCCTATGGCTACACCTTC. This encodes CASSIKQAPYGYTF.

The gene calls are TRBV1 and TRBJ2-1; the table's D call, TRBD2, was not checked against the DNA. TRBV1 is noted as a pseudogene. This CDR3 has 18 residues. This CDR3 is CTSRSGTSGRAPYNEQFF. CDR3 coding DNA: TGCACCAGTCGGTCCGGGACTAGCGGGAGGGCCCCTTACAATGAGCAGTTCTTC.

The rearrangement uses TRBV7-3 and TRBJ1-1; D is possibly TRBD1 (5 bases). The CDR3 runs 16 residues. The V gene's germline CDR1 is SGHTA and CDR2 FQGTGA. With 3 bases removed from V and 2 bases from J, the gap between germline ends came to 16 bases. The DNA for the CDR3 is TGTGCCAGCAGCTTGCCGGCCGGGACTGGCAACACTGAAGCTTTCTTT. This codes for CASSLPAGTGNTEAFF.

The rearrangement joins TRBV4-3 to TRBJ1-5; no clear D gene. The CDR3 spans 15 residues. CDR1 and CDR2 (germline): LGHNA, YSLEER. The V end lost 0 bases, the J end lost 6 bases, and 12 bases lay between the germline ends. The CDR3: CASSQDSHQGQPQHF. The CDR3 nucleotides read TGCGCCAGCAGCCAAGATAGCCACCAAGGTCAGCCCCAGCATTTT.

The V gene is TRBV2, the J gene TRBJ2-7, with 10 bases identical to TRBD1. Germline V gene data show CDR1 as SNHLY and CDR2 as FYNNEI. The CDR3 is 14 residues long. J was trimmed by 0 bases and V by 7 bases; bases with no gene match: 3. CDR3 amino acids: CASTRTGGSYEQYF. The CDR3 DNA follows: TGTGCCAGCACCCGGACAGGGGGCTCCTACGAGCAGTACTTC. The full variable domain, its missing parts supplied by reference TRBV2 and TRBJ2-7, is EPEVTQTPSHQVTQMGQEVILRCVPISNHLYFYWYRQILGQKVEFLVSFYNNEISEKSEIFDDQFSVERPDGSNFTLKIRSTKLEDSAMYFCASTRTGGSYEQYFGPGTRLTVT.

This chain links TRBV18 with TRBJ1-2; 9 nucleotides line up with TRBD1. This CDR3 is built from 14 residues. Germline V lookup: CDR1 KGHSH, CDR2 LQKENI. The trim removed 2 bases at V and 7 bases at J, leaving 5 bases unmatched. CDR3 protein: CASSPAGQGGGYTF. CDR3 DNA sequence: TGTGCCAGCTCACCAGCGGGACAGGGCGGTGGCTACACCTTC.

This clone was found a few times. The chain links TRBV7-8 to TRBJ2-5, with 10 bases lining up with TRBD1. The CDR3 is made up of 15 amino acids. From germline, CDR1 is SGHVS and CDR2 FQNEAQ. Losses at the gene ends were 3 bases for V and 4 bases for J; bases not matched to a gene: 5. The CDR3 DNA reads TGTGCCAGCAGCTTGGACAGGGGGATGCTAGAGACCCAGTACTTC. Its translation is CASSLDRGMLETQYF.

This chain connects TRBV14 to TRBJ2-3; 7 bases are a match to TRBD2. The CDR3 spans 15 residues. The V gene's germline CDR1 is SGHDN and CDR2 FVKESK. The V gene end was trimmed by 4 bases and the J gene end by 0 bases; junction bases not matched to a gene: 4. CDR3 region: CASSRQLASTDTQYF. The CDR3 DNA is TGTGCCAGCAGCCGTCAACTAGCGAGCACAGATACGCAGTATTTT.

In DNA form, the CDR3 reads TGTGCCAGTAGTATAAGCCGGACTAGCGGGAGGGGGAAGACCCAGTACTTC. Translation: CASSISRTSGRGKTQYF. This sequence joins TRBV19 and TRBJ2-5; 15 bases map to TRBD2. J gave up 6 bases and V 2 bases, and 7 bases lay outside the gene matches. The CDR3 consists of 17 residues. CDR1 is LNHDA and CDR2 is SQIVND in the germline V gene (reference sequence).

This chain joins TRBV7-8 and TRBJ1-5; D is perhaps TRBD1 (5 bases). The CDR3 is made up of 18 amino acids. V dropped 5 bases and J dropped 0 bases, with 20 bases sitting between them. Germline lookup yields CDR1 SGHVS and CDR2 FQNEAQ. The CDR3 nucleotides are TGTGCCAGCAGCCGCTTAGTCGGCCGACAGTATAGCAATCAGCCCCAGCATTTT. Protein sequence: CASSRLVGRQYSNQPQHF.

This sequence joins TRBV9 and TRBJ2-1; D may be TRBD1 (5 bases). This CDR3 is built from 16 residues. Trimming cost V 3 bases and J 6 bases, with 19 bases left between them. Germline V lookup: CDR1 SGDLS, CDR2 YYNGEE. CDR3 sequence: CASSARRGPSTNEQFF. The CDR3 coding sequence is TGTGCCAGCAGCGCACGTAGGGGCCCTTCCACCAATGAGCAGTTCTTC.

The chain combines TRBV28 with TRBJ2-7, with a weak D call TRBD1 (6 bases). CDR1 is MDHEN and CDR2 is SYDVKM in the germline V gene. V was shortened by 7 bases and J by 5 bases, with 21 bases between the two germline ends. The CDR3 loop spans 15 amino acids. The CDR3 region has the DNA TGTGCCAGCACCATTGGCGGCAGGGGAATTCACGAGCAGTACTTC. Encoded protein: CASTIGGRGIHEQYF.

The V and J genes are TRBV28 and TRBJ2-7; 10 nucleotides match TRBD1. CDR3 length: 14 residues. Per the germline V gene, CDR1 is MDHEN and CDR2 is SYDVKM. The V segment lost 6 bases and the J segment 0 bases; nucleotides outside the gene matches: 2. The CDR3 DNA reads TGTGCCAGCAGGGGACAGGGGAGCTCCTACGAGCAGTACTTC. It translates to CASRGQGSSYEQYF.

The chain recombines TRBV5-4 with TRBJ2-1, with 8 bases identical to TRBD2. This CDR3 is built from 17 residues. V trimming: 4 bases; J trimming: 1 base; junction bases outside the gene matches: 10. CDR1 is SGHNT, CDR2 YYREEE, per germline (reference sequence). The CDR3 coding sequence is TGTGCCAGCAGCAGGGCGGGAGGCGGGAGTTCCTACAATGAGCAGTTCTTC. Translation: CASSRAGGGSSYNEQFF.

This chain joins TRBV21-1 and TRBJ2-7; no DNA check was done on the table's D call, TRBD1. TRBV21-1 is deemed a pseudogene. CDR3 length: 13 amino acids. CDR3 DNA: TGTGCCAGCATAGACAGCGCCGCCCACGAGCAGTACTTC. Translating gives CASIDSAAHEQYF.

The chain is built from TRBV28 and TRBJ2-4; D remains unclear. The V gene lost 2 bases and the J gene lost 0 bases, with 14 bases spanning the gap. The germline CDR1 and CDR2 sequences are MDHEN and SYDVKM. There are 17 residues in the CDR3. The CDR3 reads CASSLTAAKVAKNIQYF. The CDR3 nucleotides are TGTGCCAGCAGTTTAACAGCAGCTAAAGTAGCCAAAAACATTCAGTACTTC.

This clone was detected ten times or more. This chain connects TRBV7-9 to TRBJ2-3, with D possibly TRBD1 on 5 matching bases. CDR3 size: 17 residues. From germline, CDR1 is SEHNR and CDR2 FQNEAQ (reference sequence). V was shortened by 4 bases and J by 0 bases, with 17 bases between the two germline ends. The CDR3 loop reads CASSSSRTTASTDTQYF. Here the CDR3 DNA reads TGTGCCAGCAGCTCCTCAAGGACAACGGCTAGCACAGATACGCAGTATTTT.

The chain uses TRBV4-1 and TRBJ2-5, with TRBD2 identical over 14 bases. With V trimmed by 1 base and J by 4 bases, 5 bases remained unmatched. This CDR3 contains 17 residues. Germline lookup yields CDR1 MGHRA and CDR2 YSYEKL. The CDR3 coding sequence is TGCGCCAGCAGCCAAGCGGCCGGGACTAGCGGGGGAGAGACCCAGTACTTC. Protein: CASSQAAGTSGGETQYF.

V usage is TRBV7-8 and J usage is TRBJ1-2; the D gene is possibly TRBD1 (6 bases). In germline, CDR1 is SGHVS, CDR2 FQNEAQ. The V end lost 5 bases, the J end lost 8 bases, and 18 bases lay between the germline ends. This CDR3 is 14 amino acids long. CDR3 coding DNA: TGTGCCAGCAGCCCTCTGGACAGTTTAGGCGGCTACACCTTC. Protein: CASSPLDSLGGYTF.

The rearrangement links TRBV5-1 to TRBJ2-5; D possibly corresponds to TRBD1 (6 bases). V was trimmed by 2 bases and J by 3 bases, leaving 11 bases between them. Germline assignment: CDR1 SGHRS and CDR2 YFSETQ. There are 14 residues in the CDR3. CDR3: CASSLGGFKETQYF. CDR3 coding DNA: TGCGCCAGCAGCTTAGGGGGATTTAAAGAGACCCAGTACTTC.

The J gene is TRBJ2-1, the V gene TRBV19, with 13 bases identical to TRBD2. Unmatched junction bases numbered 7, after V lost 5 bases and J lost 3 bases. The V gene's germline CDR1 is LNHDA and CDR2 SQIVND (reference sequence). This CDR3 comprises 17 residues. The chain's CDR3 is CASSYWTSGRDYNEQFF. The CDR3 coding sequence is TGTGCCAGTAGTTATTGGACTAGCGGGAGAGACTACAATGAGCAGTTCTTC. The full variable domain, in which reference TRBV19 and TRBJ2-1 provide the parts outside the CDR3, is DGGITQSPKYLFRKEGQNVTLSCEQNLNHDAMYWYRQDPGQGLRLIYYSQIVNDFQKGDIAEGYSVSREKKESFPLTVTSAQKNPTAFYLCASSYWTSGRDYNEQFFGPGTRLTVL.

This clone has just a few counts. The chain links TRBV7-2 to TRBJ1-6; D is perhaps TRBD1 (5 bases). CDR1 is SGHTA and CDR2 is FQGNSA in the germline V gene. The V gene lost 1 base and the J gene lost 10 bases, with 14 bases spanning the gap. The CDR3 runs 15 residues. The CDR3 sequence is CASSLVGGAQSPLHF. The DNA of the CDR3 is TGTGCCAGCAGCTTAGTGGGAGGGGCTCAATCACCCCTCCACTTT.

The gene calls are TRBV29-1 and TRBJ1-2, with TRBD1 matching 7 bases. Germline values: CDR1 SQVTM, CDR2 ANQGSEA. V was clipped by 5 bases and J by 5 bases; unmatched bases: 8. This CDR3 comprises 13 residues. The chain's CDR3 is CSVRVGTEYGYTF. The CDR3 DNA reads as TGCAGCGTTCGGGTTGGGACAGAATATGGCTACACCTTC.

The rearrangement joins TRBV30 to TRBJ1-2; 10 nucleotides match TRBD1. The CDR3 is made up of 14 amino acids. The germline V gene has CDR1 GTSNPN and CDR2 SVGIG (reference sequence). J was trimmed by 8 bases and V by 5 bases; bases with no gene match: 11. The CDR3 loop reads CAWAPGQGYKGYTF. In nucleotides, the CDR3 is TGTGCCTGGGCCCCGGGACAGGGGTATAAGGGCTACACCTTC.

The rearrangement links TRBV18 to TRBJ2-7; 9 bases align to TRBD1. The CDR3 is made up of 15 amino acids. CDR1 and CDR2 from the germline V gene are KGHSH and LQKENI. J gave up 9 bases and V 4 bases, and 13 bases lay outside the gene matches. CDR3 sequence (DNA): TGTGCCAGCTCACTGGGAGGGGGACAGGGAAAAATGCAGTACTTC. Amino acid sequence: CASSLGGGQGKMQYF.

This sequence joins TRBV27 and TRBJ2-2; D may be TRBD1 (6 bases). Germline CDR1 reads MNHEY; CDR2 reads SMNVEV (reference sequence). The V and J ends lost 4 bases and 2 bases respectively, with 11 bases between them. The CDR3 consists of 15 residues. The CDR3 reads CASSSRGYNTGELFF. CDR3 in DNA: TGTGCCAGCAGTTCCAGGGGATACAACACCGGGGAGCTGTTTTTT.

V usage is TRBV6-5 and J usage is TRBJ2-3; tentative D call: TRBD2 (5 bases). Germline CDR1 is MNHEY and CDR2 is SVGAGI. Trimming pared 4 bases from V and 4 bases from J, leaving 15 bases between. The CDR3 is made up of 15 amino acids. For the CDR3, the DNA is TGTGCCAGCAGTTCCCGTAGCGTGGCCCCAGATACGCAGTATTTT. Protein sequence: CASSSRSVAPDTQYF.

The gene calls are TRBV19 and TRBJ1-5; TRBD1 matches at 9 bases. The germline V gene has CDR1 LNHDA and CDR2 SQIVND (reference sequence). V trimming: 4 bases; J trimming: 5 bases; junction bases outside the gene matches: 3. This CDR3 comprises 14 residues. CDR3 protein: CASSRQGDDQPQHF. The CDR3 region has the DNA TGTGCCAGTAGTAGACAGGGGGACGATCAGCCCCAGCATTTT.